Below are 12 T cell receptor beta chains sequenced from a single sample in a study of early T cells in non-severe SARS-CoV-2 infection. Each CDR3 protein gets one entry after TCRdb re-called the 5' RACE reads with MiXCR. This table has 50,000 or so distinct CDR3 sequences, approximately 4.1% appearing once. The sample consisted of whole blood. These receptors were taken from an adult who was a healthcare worker with PCR-confirmed SARS-CoV-2 infection or an uninfected control (not recorded which).

This clonotype was detected only once. It may be a read error: a sequence one base away is much more abundant. This chain uses TRBV20-1 with TRBJ2-7; tentatively, D is TRBD2 (6 bases). In germline, CDR1 is DFQATT, CDR2 SNEGSKA (reference sequence). The CDR3 is made up of 15 amino acids. This CDR3 is CSTSFPLGSGREQYF. The CDR3 bases are TGCAGTACTAGCTTCCCACTCGGAAGCGGGCGCGAGCAGTACTTC.

This clonotype occurred many times. V usage is TRBV29-1 and J usage is TRBJ2-1; no definite D call. V shed 4 bases and J shed 3 bases, with 4 bases lying between them. Germline V lookup: CDR1 SQVTM, CDR2 ANQGSEA. This CDR3 is 11 amino acids long. The CDR3 loop reads CSVAFYNEQFF. The CDR3 region has the DNA TGCAGCGTTGCTTTCTACAATGAGCAGTTCTTC.

This clonotype was counted at least ten times. The chain couples TRBV7-2 to TRBJ1-5; 8 bases line up with TRBD1. Per the germline V gene, CDR1 is SGHTA and CDR2 is FQGNSA. This CDR3 has 15 amino acids. The ends lost 0 bases at V and 6 bases at J; junction bases unmatched: 4. CDR3 sequence (DNA): TGTGCCAGCAGCTTAGCGACAGGGGAGGCTCAGCCCCAGCATTTT. The encoded protein is CASSLATGEAQPQHF. Filled out from reference TRBV7-2 and TRBJ1-5, the complete variable domain reads GAGVSQSPSNKVTEKGKDVELRCDPISGHTALYWYRQSLGQGLEFLIYFQGNSAPDKSGLPSDRFSAERTGGSVSTLTIQRTQQEDSAVYLCASSLATGEAQPQHFGDGTRLSIL.

This clonotype has a count of ten or more. The V gene is TRBV29-1, the J gene TRBJ2-2; D is ambiguous. V was shortened by 4 bases and J by 1 base, with 10 bases between the two germline ends. CDR1 SQVTM and CDR2 ANQGSEA come from the germline V gene. The CDR3 consists of 14 residues. The CDR3 loop reads CSVAGSLNTGELFF. CDR3 bases: TGCAGCGTTGCGGGCAGCTTGAACACCGGGGAGCTGTTTTTT.

This clonotype showed up many times. The rearrangement links TRBV24-1 to TRBJ1-2; possibly TRBD1 for D (5 bases). This CDR3 region has 15 residues. V was clipped by 4 bases and J by 0 bases, with 11 bases between them. Germline loops: CDR1 KGHDR, CDR2 SFDVKD. In DNA form, the CDR3 reads TGTGCCACCAGTGACACGGACATACCTAACTATGGCTACACCTTC. Translating gives CATSDTDIPNYGYTF.

This clonotype was counted ten times or more. The chain joins TRBV7-3 to TRBJ2-1, with TRBD2 as a possible D gene (6 bases). The CDR3 is 16 residues long. The V end lost 4 bases, the J end lost 0 bases, and 13 bases lay between the germline ends. Germline assignment: CDR1 SGHTA and CDR2 FQGTGA. The CDR3 region has the DNA TGTGCCAGCAGCTCAAATAAGGGAGGCTCCTACAATGAGCAGTTCTTC. Protein: CASSSNKGGSYNEQFF.

This clonotype was counted a few times. This chain connects TRBV3-1 to TRBJ1-2; D ambiguous. Trimming pared 3 bases from V and 4 bases from J, leaving 9 bases between. This CDR3 comprises 13 residues. Germline CDR1 and CDR2: LGHDT and YNNKEL (reference sequence). The CDR3 region is CASSQAGGYGYTF. The CDR3 nucleotides read TGTGCCAGCAGCCAGGCAGGAGGCTATGGCTACACCTTC.

Ten or more counts support this clonotype. The chain links TRBV20-1 to TRBJ2-2; 11 nucleotides agree with TRBD2. Looked up from germline, CDR1 is DFQATT and CDR2 is SNEGSKA (reference sequence). The CDR3 contains 14 residues. V lost 2 bases, J lost 5 bases, and 1 base stayed unmatched. In DNA, the CDR3 is TGCAGTGCTAGACTAGCGGGAGGTACCGGGGAGCTGTTTTTT. Residues: CSARLAGGTGELFF.

This clonotype was seen many times. The chain is built from TRBV30 and TRBJ2-5; a possible D gene is TRBD2 (6 bases). V gave up 0 bases and J gave up 1 base, with 9 bases separating them. This CDR3 region has 14 residues. Germline-derived CDR1 and CDR2 are GTSNPN and SVGIG (reference sequence). DNA of the CDR3: TGTGCCTGGAGTGTTGGTAGCGGCCAAGAGACCCAGTACTTC. Amino acid sequence: CAWSVGSGQETQYF. The full variable domain, with the rest looked up from reference TRBV30 and TRBJ2-5, is SQTIHQWPATLVQPVGSPLSLECTVEGTSNPNLYWYRQAAGRGLQLLFYSVGIGQISSEVPQNLSASRPQDRQFILSSKKLLLSDSGFYLCAWSVGSGQETQYFGPGTRLLVL.

This clonotype was counted many times. J is TRBJ2-7 and V is TRBV7-2; weak D call: TRBD1 (6 bases). The germline CDR1 and CDR2 sequences are SGHTA and FQGNSA. The V end lost 1 base, the J end lost 2 bases, and 9 bases lay between the germline ends. CDR3 size: 14 residues. The CDR3 nucleotides read TGTGCCAGCAGCTTAGAACAGGGTCCCTACGAGCAGTACTTC. As protein: CASSLEQGPYEQYF.

This clonotype showed up just a few times. V usage is TRBV2 and J usage is TRBJ2-1, with D uncertain. This CDR3 is built from 11 residues. CDR1 SNHLY and CDR2 FYNNEI come from the germline V gene. The V gene lost 10 bases and the J gene lost 8 bases, with 12 bases spanning the gap. CDR3 residues: CAILVDYEQFF. In nucleotides, the CDR3 is TGTGCCATCCTGGTGGATTATGAGCAGTTCTTC.

This clonotype was detected many times. V is TRBV18 and J is TRBJ2-1; D is perhaps TRBD2 (6 bases). This CDR3 contains 16 residues. The V and J ends lost 3 bases and 2 bases respectively, with 14 bases between them. CDR1 KGHSH and CDR2 LQKENI come from the germline V gene. This CDR3 is CASSPGLGGTYNEQFF. CDR3 in DNA: TGTGCCAGCTCACCTGGTCTGGGAGGAACCTACAATGAGCAGTTCTTC.